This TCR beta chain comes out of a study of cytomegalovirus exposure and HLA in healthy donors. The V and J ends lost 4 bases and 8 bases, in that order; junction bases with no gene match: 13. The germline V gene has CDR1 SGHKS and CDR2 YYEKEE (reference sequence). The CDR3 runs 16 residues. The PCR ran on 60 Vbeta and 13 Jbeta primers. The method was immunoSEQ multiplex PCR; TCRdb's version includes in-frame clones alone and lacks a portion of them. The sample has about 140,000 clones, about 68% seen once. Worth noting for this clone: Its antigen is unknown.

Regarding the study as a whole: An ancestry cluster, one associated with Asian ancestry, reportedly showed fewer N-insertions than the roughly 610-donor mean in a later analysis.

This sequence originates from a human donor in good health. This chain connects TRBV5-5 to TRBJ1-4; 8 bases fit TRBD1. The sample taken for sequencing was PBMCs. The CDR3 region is CASSTLPGTGDEKLFF. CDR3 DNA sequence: TGTGCCAGCAGCACCCTCCCCGGGACAGGTGACGAAAAACTGTTTTTT.